This TCR beta chain was obtained from a study of T-cell reconstitution after alpha-beta-depleted transplantation in children. The CDR3 is 12 amino acids. Germline loops: CDR1 SQVTM, CDR2 ANQGSEA. Trimming stripped 6 bases from V and 3 bases from J, with 12 bases between. Unique molecular identifiers were used in preparing the TCRbeta library. TCRdb re-analysed the PCR reads in MiXCR, keeping a single row per CDR3 protein. The sample shows 500,000 to 600,000 distinct CDR3 sequences, about 16% of them seen only once. Material: PBMCs from the stem cell graft donor, obtained from the stem cell graft. The V gene is TRBV29-1, the J gene TRBJ2-7; the D gene is possibly TRBD2 (5 bases). The clonotype originates from a human donor who donated a stem cell graft to a child with acute lymphoblastic leukemia. The CDR3 loop is CSVVVSGYEQYF. Here the CDR3 DNA reads TGCAGCGTCGTTGTCAGCGGCTACGAGCAGTACTTC.